This record covers a single T cell receptor beta chain. Its antigen is not identified. TCRdb's copy holds only in-frame clones and misses some; the assay was immunoSEQ multiplex PCR. The sample includes about 79,000 clones, 90% of them seen just once. Autoimmune disease history or systemic immunosuppression was exclusionary. This sample was taken from a study of OX40 agonist ivuxolimab in advanced cancers. General study findings and limits: On average, a greater number of expanded clones characterised CD8+ T cells relative to CD4+. The CD4+ and CD8+ T cells in the blood had expanded clonally by week 6 at 0.1 to 3.0 mg/kg.

CDR1 and CDR2 from the germline V gene are SGHDN and FVKESK. The CDR3 covers 13 residues. V lost 1 base to trimming and J lost 8 bases, with 8 bases between them. The sequenced sample was CD4+ or CD8+ T cells sorted from blood, obtained in a trial of the OX40 agonist ivuxolimab. The V and J genes are TRBV14 and TRBJ2-2; perhaps TRBD2 as D (5 bases). The receptor was derived from an adult with an advanced solid tumor such as melanoma, head and neck, liver or kidney cancer. The CDR3 here is CASSQARLGELFF. The CDR3 DNA sequence: TGTGCCAGCAGCCAAGCCAGACTAGGGGAGCTGTTTTTT.